The clone carrying this T cell receptor beta chain was picked up many times. Sequencing was performed with immunoSEQ multiplex PCR; in TCRdb, only in-frame clones are kept and a portion is missing. Among 140,000 or so clones listed, roughly 86% were seen once. Trimming cost V 5 bases and J 6 bases; bases outside gene matches: 10. The CDR3 totals 16 residues. CDR1 and CDR2 from the germline V gene are MGHRA and YSYEKL. This record comes from a study of T cell responses to AZD1222 COVID-19 vaccine. This sequence was found in an adult who received the AZD1222 COVID-19 vaccine. This rearrangement joins TRBV4-1 to TRBJ2-4, with 10 bases lining up with TRBD1. Sequenced here: peripheral blood, sampled 28 days after the second AZD1222 dose. CDR3: CASSVRDRGEGNIQYF. CDR3 nucleotide sequence: TGCGCCAGCAGCGTCCGGGACAGGGGAGAAGGAAACATTCAGTACTTC.